The T cell receptor beta chain described here comes from a study of blood T cell repertoires in COVID-19. For the study at large: The study drew acute and convalescent COVID-19 samples from the United States, Italy and Spain. From T cells, B-cell-depleted T cells, or PBMCs came the material, which was cDNA or gDNA.

Trimming cost V 4 bases and J 0 bases, with 7 bases left between them. Germline-derived CDR1 and CDR2 are SNHLY and FYNNEI. CDR3 size: 15 residues. Only in-frame clones appear in the TCRdb table, and some are missing; sequencing was by immunoSEQ multiplex PCR. Seen here are around 220,000 clones, 80% to 90% observed once, and the top ten hold around 4.5%. The specimen was peripheral blood. The gene calls are TRBV2 and TRBJ1-6, with no clear D. This TCR was recovered from a man in his fifties with acute or convalescent COVID-19. The CDR3 protein is CASSGGNSYNSPLHF. In DNA, the CDR3 is TGTGCCAGCAGTGGAGGGAACTCCTATAATTCACCCCTCCACTTT.